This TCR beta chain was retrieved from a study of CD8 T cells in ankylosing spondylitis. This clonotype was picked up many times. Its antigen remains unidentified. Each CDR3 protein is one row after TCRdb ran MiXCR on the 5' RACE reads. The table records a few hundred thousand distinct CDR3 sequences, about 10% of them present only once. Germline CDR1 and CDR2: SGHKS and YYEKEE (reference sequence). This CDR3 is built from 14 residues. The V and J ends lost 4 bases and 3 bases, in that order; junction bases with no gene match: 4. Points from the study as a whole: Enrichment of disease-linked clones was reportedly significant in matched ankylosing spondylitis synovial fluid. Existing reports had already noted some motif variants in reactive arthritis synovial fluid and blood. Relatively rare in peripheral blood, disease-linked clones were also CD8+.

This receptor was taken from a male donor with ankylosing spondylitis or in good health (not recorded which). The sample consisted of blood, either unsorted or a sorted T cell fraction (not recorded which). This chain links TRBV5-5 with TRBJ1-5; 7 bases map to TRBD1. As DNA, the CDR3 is TGTGCCAGCAGCCGTGACAGGGTCAATCAGCCCCAGCATTTT. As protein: CASSRDRVNQPQHF.